A single sample is the source of the 2 T cell receptor beta chains below, sequenced in a study of Ad26.COV2.S vaccination and SARS-CoV-2 variants. Profiled with immunoSEQ multiplex PCR; TCRdb holds only in-frame clones, not every one. The sample includes some 480,000 clones, around 88% of them seen just once. The treatment is: approximately 18 received Ad26.COV2.S at low or high dose, single or two shots; a few received placebo; per-sample allocation not given. Samples analyzed were those drawn on day 63 after the first vaccine or placebo injection. The sample was peripheral blood, taken in a trial of Ad26.COV2.S vaccine versus placebo. All receptors come from a person aged 18-60 years who received the Ad26.COV2.S COVID-19 vaccine or a placebo.

V and J are TRBV6-5 and TRBJ2-1; 9 bases are shared with TRBD2. There are 12 residues in the CDR3. The V segment lost 8 bases and the J segment 7 bases; nucleotides outside the gene matches: 3. Germline lookup yields CDR1 MNHEY and CDR2 SVGAGI. The CDR3 sequence: CASRSGRNEQFF. Here the CDR3 DNA reads TGTGCCAGCCGGAGCGGGAGGAATGAGCAGTTCTTC.

This sequence joins TRBV4-1 and TRBJ2-4; 12 positions match TRBD2. The CDR3 loop spans 18 amino acids. The V gene's germline CDR1 is MGHRA and CDR2 YSYEKL. V shed 3 bases, J shed 6 bases, and the junction held 12 bases outside the gene matches. The CDR3 nucleotides read TGCGCCAGCAGCCACTGGACTAGCGGGAATTTCGGTTCAAACATTCAGTACTTC. Translating gives CASSHWTSGNFGSNIQYF.